This is a list of T cell receptor beta chains from one sample in a study of T cell responses to AZD1222 COVID-19 vaccine. TCRdb's table, derived via immunoSEQ multiplex PCR, lists solely in-frame clones and lacks some. The table lists about 63,000 clones, around 86% of them singletons. Sequenced here: peripheral blood, sampled on day 0 of AZD1222 vaccination. The receptor set was obtained from an adult in good health. Each CDR3 is given with its conserved first and last residue. The order of the fields is CDR3 DNA, CDR3 protein, V gene, clone size, D gene, J gene. A D gene is named only where the DNA matches it firmly. Rows give clone size only sometimes, using once, few, many, or a class for an expanded clone.

CDR3 DNA: TGTGCCAGCGACAGGGACAATAGCTACACCTTC; CDR3 protein: CASDRDNSYTF; V gene: TRBV19; clone size: NA; D gene: TRBD1; J gene: TRBJ1-2
CDR3 DNA: TGTGCTAGTGACAGCAAAACCGTGGGGACTGAAGCTTTCTTT; CDR3 protein: CASDSKTVGTEAFF; V gene: TRBV12-5; clone size: once; D gene: NA; J gene: TRBJ1-1
CDR3 DNA: TGTGCCAGTAGTAGCCCCGAGGGTGAAAAACTGTTTTTT; CDR3 protein: CASSSPEGEKLFF; V gene: TRBV19; clone size: NA; D gene: NA; J gene: TRBJ1-4
CDR3 DNA: TGTGCCAGCAGATCCCTTAGCGGGGGAGCCTACAATGAGCAGTTCTTC; CDR3 protein: CASRSLSGGAYNEQFF; V gene: TRBV28; clone size: NA; D gene: TRBD2; J gene: TRBJ2-1
CDR3 DNA: TGTGCCAGCAGCGCAGGGACGGCCCTAGATACGCAGTATTTT; CDR3 protein: CASSAGTALDTQYF; V gene: TRBV5-5; clone size: once; D gene: NA; J gene: TRBJ2-3
CDR3 DNA: TGCAGCGTCCGGGACAGCCCTTACGAGCAGTACTTC; CDR3 protein: CSVRDSPYEQYF; V gene: TRBV29-1; clone size: NA; D gene: TRBD1; J gene: TRBJ2-7
CDR3 DNA: TGTGCCTGGAGCCAGGGGAACACTGAAGCTTTCTTT; CDR3 protein: CAWSQGNTEAFF; V gene: TRBV30; clone size: few; D gene: NA; J gene: TRBJ1-1
CDR3 DNA: TGTGCCAGTAGTATACCCCAGGGATTAGGGAACACCGGGGAGCTGTTTTTT; CDR3 protein: CASSIPQGLGNTGELFF; V gene: TRBV19; clone size: once; D gene: NA; J gene: TRBJ2-2
CDR3 DNA: TGTGCCAGCATAAGCGGACCCGGGGCCACTGAAGCTTTCTTT; CDR3 protein: CASISGPGATEAFF; V gene: TRBV19; clone size: few; D gene: NA; J gene: TRBJ1-1
CDR3 DNA: TGTGCCACCAGCCGACCTACCACCCCGGGCGGACAGCCCCAGCATTTT; CDR3 protein: CATSRPTTPGGQPQHF; V gene: TRBV15; clone size: once; D gene: NA; J gene: TRBJ1-5
CDR3 DNA: TGTGCCAGCACCCAGGGACACCCGACCCAGTACTTC; CDR3 protein: CASTQGHPTQYF; V gene: TRBV2; clone size: NA; D gene: NA; J gene: TRBJ2-5
CDR3 DNA: TGTGCCAGCAGGGGGACAGCAAACAATTCACCCCTCCACTTT; CDR3 protein: CASRGTANNSPLHF; V gene: TRBV6-5; clone size: once; D gene: TRBD1; J gene: TRBJ1-6
CDR3 DNA: TGTGCCAGCAGCGGCCGAGCACACTCGAGTGTCACTGAAGCTTTCTTT; CDR3 protein: CASSGRAHSSVTEAFF; V gene: TRBV25-1; clone size: NA; D gene: NA; J gene: TRBJ1-1
CDR3 DNA: TGTGCCAGCAGCTCAAGGTCCAGGGGTCAGGGCTACGAGCAGTACTTC; CDR3 protein: CASSSRSRGQGYEQYF; V gene: TRBV3-1/TRBV3-2; clone size: NA; D gene: NA; J gene: TRBJ2-7
CDR3 DNA: TGTGCCAGCAGCCAAGATAACAGGGATGTGAATGGCTACACCTTC; CDR3 protein: CASSQDNRDVNGYTF; V gene: TRBV3-1/TRBV3-2; clone size: few; D gene: NA; J gene: TRBJ1-2
CDR3 DNA: TGTGCCAGCAGCCCAGGGGCGAACACTGAAGCTTTCTTT; CDR3 protein: CASSPGANTEAFF; V gene: TRBV7-8; clone size: NA; D gene: NA; J gene: TRBJ1-1
CDR3 DNA: TGTGCCAGCAGCCTCTTTGTAGCTAAAATTCGCACTGAAGCTTTCTTT; CDR3 protein: CASSLFVAKIRTEAFF; V gene: TRBV21-1; clone size: once; D gene: NA; J gene: TRBJ1-1
CDR3 DNA: TGTGCCAGCAGCTCTGGGGAGAAGAGGACAGATACGCAGTATTTT; CDR3 protein: CASSSGEKRTDTQYF; V gene: TRBV13; clone size: NA; D gene: NA; J gene: TRBJ2-3
CDR3 DNA: TGTGCCCGCTACAGAGGCAATCAGCCCCAGCATTTT; CDR3 protein: CARYRGNQPQHF; V gene: TRBV21-1; clone size: NA; D gene: NA; J gene: TRBJ1-5
CDR3 DNA: TGTGCCAGCATTGGGTCCTACTACGAGCAGTACTTC; CDR3 protein: CASIGSYYEQYF; V gene: TRBV2; clone size: NA; D gene: NA; J gene: TRBJ2-7
CDR3 DNA: TGTGCCAGCAGCCCCGACAGGAACTATGGCTACACCTTC; CDR3 protein: CASSPDRNYGYTF; V gene: TRBV11-2; clone size: NA; D gene: NA; J gene: TRBJ1-2
CDR3 DNA: TGTGCCAGTCACAGGCAGTCCTACGAGCAGTACTTC; CDR3 protein: CASHRQSYEQYF; V gene: TRBV6-5; clone size: NA; D gene: NA; J gene: TRBJ2-7
CDR3 DNA: TGTGCCATCACCCCCGGGCGTGGCGAGACCCAGTACTTC; CDR3 protein: CAITPGRGETQYF; V gene: TRBV10-3; clone size: NA; D gene: NA; J gene: TRBJ2-5
CDR3 DNA: TGTGCCAGCACGGTGGGGGGGAATAGCAATCAGCCCCAGCATTTT; CDR3 protein: CASTVGGNSNQPQHF; V gene: TRBV7-2; clone size: NA; D gene: NA; J gene: TRBJ1-5
CDR3 DNA: TGTGCCAGCAGCGTAAGACAGATCAATGAGCAGTTCTTC; CDR3 protein: CASSVRQINEQFF; V gene: TRBV9; clone size: NA; D gene: NA; J gene: TRBJ2-1
CDR3 DNA: TGTGCCAGCAGCTTAGCCCCCGGGACCAACTACGAGCAGTACTTC; CDR3 protein: CASSLAPGTNYEQYF; V gene: TRBV11-1; clone size: NA; D gene: NA; J gene: TRBJ2-7
CDR3 DNA: TGTGCCAGCAGCACCTCTCAGGGAGAGGGCTACACCTTC; CDR3 protein: CASSTSQGEGYTF; V gene: TRBV7-3; clone size: NA; D gene: NA; J gene: TRBJ1-2
CDR3 DNA: TGCGCCAGCAGACAGGAGAGCTCTGGAAACACCATATATTTT; CDR3 protein: CASRQESSGNTIYF; V gene: TRBV5-1; clone size: NA; D gene: NA; J gene: TRBJ1-3
CDR3 DNA: TGTGCCAGCAGTGCGGACTATGGCTACACCTTC; CDR3 protein: CASSADYGYTF; V gene: TRBV12-3/TRBV12-4; clone size: medium-sized; D gene: NA; J gene: TRBJ1-2
CDR3 DNA: TGTGCCAGCAGCCAAGATCCGGGGGCCGCCGGGGCCGGGGAGCTGTTTTTT; CDR3 protein: CASSQDPGAAGAGELFF; V gene: TRBV3-1/TRBV3-2; clone size: NA; D gene: NA; J gene: TRBJ2-2
CDR3 DNA: TGCGCCAGCAGCTTGGGGCAGATCCATCGGGGGAACACTGAAGCTTTCTTT; CDR3 protein: CASSLGQIHRGNTEAFF; V gene: TRBV5-1; clone size: NA; D gene: NA; J gene: TRBJ1-1
CDR3 DNA: TGTGCCACCAGCGGGGCGGGGGCCTCCTACGAGCAGTACTTC; CDR3 protein: CATSGAGASYEQYF; V gene: TRBV15; clone size: NA; D gene: NA; J gene: TRBJ2-7
CDR3 DNA: TGTGCCAGCGGATCAACAGGGGCTAATGAAAAACTGTTTTTT; CDR3 protein: CASGSTGANEKLFF; V gene: TRBV7-9; clone size: NA; D gene: TRBD1; J gene: TRBJ1-4
CDR3 DNA: TGTGCCAGTAGTCAAACGGACAGGGTTGGACAGCCCCAGCATTTT; CDR3 protein: CASSQTDRVGQPQHF; V gene: TRBV19; clone size: once; D gene: TRBD1; J gene: TRBJ1-5
CDR3 DNA: TGTGCCACCAACACTGGGGAGGACCCCTATGGCTACACCTTC; CDR3 protein: CATNTGEDPYGYTF; V gene: TRBV10-3; clone size: NA; D gene: NA; J gene: TRBJ1-2
CDR3 DNA: TGTGCCAGCAGCTTAGCTAGCAGCTCCTACGAGCAGTACTTC; CDR3 protein: CASSLASSSYEQYF; V gene: TRBV7-9; clone size: NA; D gene: NA; J gene: TRBJ2-7
CDR3 DNA: TGTGCCAGCAGAGAAAGGGTGGCGGGGCGATACGAGCAGTACTTC; CDR3 protein: CASRERVAGRYEQYF; V gene: TRBV6-6; clone size: once; D gene: NA; J gene: TRBJ2-7
CDR3 DNA: TGTGCCAGCAGCTCCCGGGACAGGGGCTCTGGGGCCAACGTCCTGACTTTC; CDR3 protein: CASSSRDRGSGANVLTF; V gene: TRBV7-8; clone size: NA; D gene: TRBD1; J gene: TRBJ2-6
CDR3 DNA: TGTGCCAGCTCACCAGGAACAGGGAGGAACACTGAAGCTTTCTTT; CDR3 protein: CASSPGTGRNTEAFF; V gene: TRBV18; clone size: NA; D gene: NA; J gene: TRBJ1-1
CDR3 DNA: TGTGCCAGCAGTTTAGACCGCAGTTACGAGCAGTACTTC; CDR3 protein: CASSLDRSYEQYF; V gene: TRBV12-3/TRBV12-4; clone size: NA; D gene: NA; J gene: TRBJ2-7
CDR3 DNA: TGTGCCAGCGCTAGCGGGGGGACCTACAATGAGCAGTTCTTC; CDR3 protein: CASASGGTYNEQFF; V gene: TRBV28; clone size: NA; D gene: TRBD2; J gene: TRBJ2-1
CDR3 DNA: TGTGCCAGCAGCTTCCCCAATCGGCCCCAGCATTTT; CDR3 protein: CASSFPNRPQHF; V gene: TRBV7-2; clone size: NA; D gene: NA; J gene: TRBJ1-5
CDR3 DNA: TGTGCCAGCGGGACAGGGGGCCACCGGGAGCTGTTTTTT; CDR3 protein: CASGTGGHRELFF; V gene: TRBV7-9; clone size: NA; D gene: TRBD1; J gene: TRBJ2-2
CDR3 DNA: TGTGCCAGTAGTCGAGGGATAAACTCTGGGGCCAACGTCCTGACTTTC; CDR3 protein: CASSRGINSGANVLTF; V gene: TRBV19; clone size: NA; D gene: NA; J gene: TRBJ2-6
CDR3 DNA: TGTGCCAGCAGCGGTAACCTTTGGGCCGTCGAGTTC; CDR3 protein: CASSGNLWAVEF; V gene: TRBV5-6; clone size: few; D gene: NA; J gene: TRBJ1-2
CDR3 DNA: TGTGCCAGCAGCTCGACGGGGAGCGGGGGCACCACAGATACGCAGTATTTT; CDR3 protein: CASSSTGSGGTTDTQYF; V gene: TRBV11-2; clone size: once; D gene: TRBD2; J gene: TRBJ2-3
CDR3 DNA: TGTGCCAGCAGAGGAAATTCTCAGGAGGTTAATTCACCCCTCCACTTT; CDR3 protein: CASRGNSQEVNSPLHF; V gene: TRBV6-6; clone size: NA; D gene: NA; J gene: TRBJ1-6
CDR3 DNA: TGTGCCAGCAGGGTACAGGGTACTGAAAAACTGTTTTTT; CDR3 protein: CASRVQGTEKLFF; V gene: TRBV12-3/TRBV12-4; clone size: NA; D gene: NA; J gene: TRBJ1-4
CDR3 DNA: TGTGCCAGCAGCCCGCACGGGGGCGGGTACGAGCAGTACTTC; CDR3 protein: CASSPHGGGYEQYF; V gene: TRBV11-2; clone size: NA; D gene: NA; J gene: TRBJ2-7
CDR3 DNA: TGTGCCAGCAGCTTAAGCCGCCTTAGCGGGAGCTCCTACAATGAGCAGTTCTTC; CDR3 protein: CASSLSRLSGSSYNEQFF; V gene: TRBV7-6; clone size: NA; D gene: TRBD2; J gene: TRBJ2-1
CDR3 DNA: TGTGCCAGCAGCCCACTCCAGACAGGTCTCAAGACCCAGTACTTC; CDR3 protein: CASSPLQTGLKTQYF; V gene: TRBV5-6; clone size: NA; D gene: NA; J gene: TRBJ2-5
CDR3 DNA: TGTGCCAGCAGCCTCAGACGGGACTCTAATGGCTACACCTTC; CDR3 protein: CASSLRRDSNGYTF; V gene: TRBV6-5; clone size: NA; D gene: NA; J gene: TRBJ1-2
CDR3 DNA: TGTGCCAGCAGCTCATCTCCGACGGGACGGGGGGTGTGGCAGTTCTTC; CDR3 protein: CASSSSPTGRGVWQFF; V gene: TRBV7-9; clone size: once; D gene: TRBD2; J gene: TRBJ2-1
CDR3 DNA: TGCGCCAGCAGCATCACCAGGGGGACTTACTACGAGCAGTACTTC; CDR3 protein: CASSITRGTYYEQYF; V gene: TRBV5-1; clone size: NA; D gene: NA; J gene: TRBJ2-7